The next 21 T cell receptor beta chains were all read from a single sample in a study of shared clonotypes between healthy human individuals. CD8 cells regarded as naive lacked CD45RO, were positively chosen for CCR7, and omitted terminally differentiated effector memory CD45RA+ cells. Measured with immunoSEQ multiplex PCR; TCRdb has only the in-frame clones, and not every one. The table includes hundreds of thousands of clones, approximately 96% detected once. Sequencing input: naive CD8+ T cells sorted from blood. These TCRs come from a woman in her twenties or thirties in good health.

The chain has TRBV25-1 and TRBJ2-1, with D unresolved. The V and J ends lost 6 bases and 3 bases respectively, with 3 bases between them. Germline assignment: CDR1 MGHDK and CDR2 SYGVNS. The CDR3 sequence is 11 residues long. CDR3: CASRIYNEQFF. The CDR3 region has the DNA TGTGCCAGCAGGATCTACAATGAGCAGTTCTTC.

The chain uses TRBV28 and TRBJ2-1; 12 bases fit TRBD2. In germline, CDR1 is MDHEN, CDR2 SYDVKM. The CDR3 has 16 amino acids. The trim removed 3 bases at V and 7 bases at J, leaving 7 bases unmatched. CDR3: CASSLSSGRAWNEQFF. In DNA form, the CDR3 reads TGTGCCAGCAGTTTGTCTAGCGGGAGGGCCTGGAATGAGCAGTTCTTC.

The chain carries TRBV30 and TRBJ2-7; 8 nucleotides match TRBD1. CDR3 length: 12 amino acids. J lost 5 bases, V lost 4 bases, and 4 bases had no gene match. CDR1 is GTSNPN, CDR2 SVGIG, per germline (reference sequence). This CDR3 is CAWIQGAHEQYF. In nucleotides, the CDR3 is TGTGCCTGGATCCAGGGGGCCCACGAGCAGTACTTC.

V and J are TRBV11-2 and TRBJ2-7; 7 bases match TRBD2. Germline V CDR1 and CDR2: SGHAT, FQNNGV. The CDR3 length is 17 residues. V shed 3 bases, J shed 7 bases, and the junction held 18 bases outside the gene matches. The CDR3 coding sequence is TGTGCCAGCAGCTTTTGGGAGGGAGCGGGAAGGACGGGTGAGCAGTACTTC. This translates into CASSFWEGAGRTGEQYF.

The chain's CDR3 is CASREQGDPYNEQFF. In DNA, the CDR3 is TGTGCCAGCAGGGAACAGGGGGACCCTTACAATGAGCAGTTCTTC. V and J are TRBV28 and TRBJ2-1; 8 bases agree with TRBD1. Germline CDR1 is MDHEN and CDR2 is SYDVKM. Trimming cost V 6 bases and J 4 bases; bases outside gene matches: 8. The CDR3 extends over 15 amino acids. Full variable domain (rest looked up from reference TRBV28 and TRBJ2-1): DVKVTQSSRYLVKRTGEKVFLECVQDMDHENMFWYRQDPGLGLRLIYFSYDVKMKEKGDIPEGYSVSREKKERFSLILESASTNQTSMYLCASREQGDPYNEQFFGPGTRLTVL.

CDR3 sequence reads: CASNPVPGEQPQHF. In DNA, the CDR3 is TGTGCCAGTAACCCGGTTCCAGGGGAACAGCCCCAGCATTTT. The chain carries TRBV19 and TRBJ1-5; TRBD1 might be the D (6 bases). CDR1 LNHDA and CDR2 SQIVND come from the germline V gene (reference sequence). The ends were cut back, 7 bases at V and 7 bases at J, with 17 bases in the middle. The length of the CDR3 is 14 residues.

The chain is built from TRBV5-5 and TRBJ2-2; perhaps TRBD2 as D (5 bases). V gave up 2 bases and J gave up 1 base, with 6 bases separating them. The CDR3 has 14 residues. Germline V CDR1 and CDR2: SGHKS, YYEKEE (reference sequence). The CDR3 bases are TGTGCCAGCAGCTTAGGAGGGAACACCGGGGAGCTGTTTTTT. Its translation is CASSLGGNTGELFF.

This clone was detected once. This sequence joins TRBV5-1 and TRBJ1-2; 10 bases line up with TRBD1. In germline, CDR1 is SGHRS, CDR2 YFSETQ. V lost 1 base and J lost 0; bases outside the gene matches: 3. This CDR3 comprises 16 residues. CDR3 amino acids: CASSLRDRGSNYGYTF. The CDR3 DNA sequence: TGCGCCAGCAGCTTGAGGGACAGGGGTTCTAACTATGGCTACACCTTC.

The gene calls are TRBV29-1 and TRBJ1-2; D not resolved. This CDR3 is 12 amino acids long. Germline loops: CDR1 SQVTM, CDR2 ANQGSEA. The V end was cut by 3 bases, the J end by 4 bases, with 9 bases between. The CDR3 reads CSVEDQAYGYTF. CDR3 nucleotides: TGCAGCGTTGAGGACCAGGCCTATGGCTACACCTTC.

The V gene is TRBV27, the J gene TRBJ2-7, with D maybe TRBD1 (6 bases). Per germline, CDR1 MNHEY and CDR2 SMNVEV (reference sequence). The V end lost 5 bases, the J end lost 4 bases, and 15 bases lay between the germline ends. This CDR3 comprises 14 residues. The CDR3 loop reads CASSVNLDSYEQYF. CDR3 in DNA: TGTGCCAGCAGTGTAAACCTGGACAGTTACGAGCAGTACTTC.

The chain uses TRBV19 and TRBJ2-7; no clear D. The V end was cut by 0 bases, the J end by 5 bases, with 20 bases between. The germline V gene encodes CDR1 LNHDA and CDR2 SQIVND (reference sequence). The length of the CDR3 is 17 residues. The CDR3: CASSIDAPRSGSHEQYF. DNA of the CDR3: TGTGCCAGTAGTATAGATGCTCCCAGATCGGGTTCCCACGAGCAGTACTTC. The entire variable domain, with the rest obtained from reference TRBV19 and TRBJ2-7, is as follows: DGGITQSPKYLFRKEGQNVTLSCEQNLNHDAMYWYRQDPGQGLRLIYYSQIVNDFQKGDIAEGYSVSREKKESFPLTVTSAQKNPTAFYLCASSIDAPRSGSHEQYFGPGTRLTVT.

This chain joins TRBV19 and TRBJ2-3, with TRBD2 matching 15 bases. Trimming removed 4 bases from V and 6 bases from J; junction bases left unmatched: 2. This CDR3 spans 15 amino acids. CDR1 LNHDA and CDR2 SQIVND come from the germline V gene (reference sequence). The CDR3 nucleotides read TGTGCCAGTAGTACCGGACTAGCGGGAGGGGATACGCAGTATTTT. Amino acids: CASSTGLAGGDTQYF.

This clone was picked up one time. The rearrangement links TRBV4-3 to TRBJ2-7; D remains unclear. Germline V CDR1 and CDR2: LGHNA, YSLEER. Trimming shortened V by 4 bases and J by 2 bases, and 15 bases separated the two germline ends. The CDR3 runs 15 residues. CDR3 in DNA: TGCGCCAGCAGCCCTTCAGCAGCGACCACCTACGAGCAGTACTTC. It yields the protein CASSPSAATTYEQYF.

The chain employs TRBV10-2 and TRBJ2-7; either TRBD1 or TRBD2 may supply D (5 bases each). V lost 0 bases and J lost 2, with 11 bases in between. Germline lookup yields CDR1 WSHSY and CDR2 SAAADI. The CDR3 has 15 amino acids. The CDR3 DNA reads TGCGCCAGCAGTGAGTCGTCTGTGGGACCCTACGAGCAGTACTTC. Amino acid sequence: CASSESSVGPYEQYF.

This clone was detected once. The chain has TRBV5-4 and TRBJ2-7; 8 nucleotides line up with TRBD1. Germline V gives CDR1 SGHNT, CDR2 YYREEE (reference sequence). After removal of 5 bases from V and 2 bases from J, the junction contained 9 bases not matched to a gene. This CDR3 comprises 15 residues. The CDR3 coding sequence is TGTGCCAGCAGTAGAGGGACAGGAAGACCCTACGAGCAGTACTTC. It yields the protein CASSRGTGRPYEQYF.

On this clone: The same CDR3 can be traced to other DNA sequences in this sample. The CDR3 spells CSVGETGYEQYF. CDR3 DNA sequence: TGCAGCGTAGGGGAGACAGGGTACGAGCAGTACTTC. The chain employs TRBV29-1 and TRBJ2-5, with TRBD1 matching 7 bases. The DNA end lines up better with TRBJ2-7; the J call may be wrong. Germline assignment: CDR1 SQVTM and CDR2 ANQGSEA. This CDR3 region has 12 residues.

The V gene is TRBV19, the J gene TRBJ2-2; D possibly corresponds to TRBD1 (5 bases). This CDR3 comprises 16 residues. Germline CDR1 is LNHDA and CDR2 is SQIVND (reference sequence). Trimming left V 5 bases short and J 1 base short, with 14 bases between. The CDR3 sequence is CASSGPRQMNTGELFF. CDR3 DNA sequence: TGTGCCAGTAGTGGGCCAAGACAGATGAACACCGGGGAGCTGTTTTTT.

This chain links TRBV11-2 with TRBJ1-5, with no clear D. V dropped 1 base and J dropped 6 bases, with 7 bases sitting between them. The CDR3 consists of 13 residues. The V gene's germline CDR1 is SGHAT and CDR2 FQNNGV. The CDR3 nucleotides read TGTGCCAGCAGCTTAGTAGGTTTTCAGCCCCAGCATTTT. Encoded protein: CASSLVGFQPQHF.

The rearrangement links TRBV7-2 to TRBJ2-1, with D tentatively TRBD1 or TRBD2 (5 bases each). From germline, CDR1 is SGHTA and CDR2 FQGNSA. This CDR3 region has 15 residues. The V end lost 6 bases, the J end lost 0 bases, and 12 bases lay between the germline ends. CDR3 bases: TGTGCCAGCAGACTAGGGGCCACCTCCTACAATGAGCAGTTCTTC. Its translation: CASRLGATSYNEQFF.

A remark on this clone: Within the sample, other DNA sequences also encode this same CDR3. V is TRBV19 and J is TRBJ2-1; D is ambiguous. V lost 1 base to trimming and J lost 1 base, with 2 bases between them. The CDR3 loop spans 13 amino acids. Germline assignment: CDR1 LNHDA and CDR2 SQIVND (reference sequence). In DNA, the CDR3 is TGTGCCAGTAGTATAGCATCCTACAATGAGCAGTTCTTC. Its translation: CASSIASYNEQFF.

CDR3 bases: TGTGCCTGGAGTGACGAGGGCGCCCGGGACTACGAGCAGTACTTC. As protein: CAWSDEGARDYEQYF. V and J are TRBV30 and TRBJ2-7, with D possibly TRBD2 on 5 matching bases. CDR1 and CDR2 from the germline V gene are GTSNPN and SVGIG (reference sequence). V was cut by 1 base and J by 3 bases, with 16 bases left in between. CDR3 size: 15 residues.